This TCR beta chain was recorded in a study of T cell responses to AZD1222 COVID-19 vaccine. Findings and caveats of the study: CD4 TCRs associated with vaccination spanned spike, dominating at 160-218 and 743-854. Repertoire sampling happened only post peak T cell response. Donors were largely white British and mainly female; clonal diversity was possibly underestimated. Baseline seropositives among AZD1222 recipients totaled only five to seven.

With respect to this clone: Its antigen is not known.

V gave up 5 bases and J gave up 0 bases; unmatched junction bases: 4. Germline loops: CDR1 MNHEY, CDR2 SVGAGI. CDR3 length: 14 residues. TCRdb keeps only in-frame clones here, not all; method: immunoSEQ multiplex PCR. The table shows 95,000 to 150,000 clones, with approximately 85% occurring only once. The origin of this receptor is an adult who received the AZD1222 COVID-19 vaccine. The starting material was peripheral blood, obtained 28 days after the second AZD1222 dose. The chain couples TRBV6-5 to TRBJ2-7, with 7 bases identical to TRBD1. CDR3 sequence (DNA): TGTGCCAGCAGTACGACAGGGCACTCCTACGAGCAGTACTTC. The encoded protein is CASSTTGHSYEQYF.